Shown below are 30 T cell receptor beta chains from a single sample sequenced in a study of regulatory T cells in long-lasting Graves disease. Noted time point: persistent/refractory GD, antithyroid drugs over 5 years with positive TRAb. The authors made the TCR library using RNA they extracted from PBMCs. Researchers made TCR beta libraries by using iRepertoire HTBI primers and running Arm-PCR on CDR3 regions. TCRdb re-called the multiplex PCR reads with MiXCR, one entry per CDR3 protein. The sample includes about half a million distinct CDR3 sequences, approximately 22% of them seen just once. The specimen comprised peripheral blood mononuclear cells (PBMCs), sampled when the disease was refractory, from a patient treated with antithyroid drugs. The source is a female donor with Graves disease.

The V and J genes are TRBV7-2 and TRBJ2-3; 15 bases match TRBD2. Germline-derived CDR1 and CDR2 are SGHTA and FQGNSA. The CDR3 spans 17 residues. The trim removed 5 bases at V and 7 bases at J, leaving 10 bases unmatched. The CDR3 nucleotides read TGTGCCAGCAGCCAGGGACTAGCGGGGGGACTAGGAAATACGCAGTATTTT. Its protein product is CASSQGLAGGLGNTQYF.

The chain links TRBV29-1 to TRBJ2-7; no clear D. Trimming removed 1 base at V and 1 base at J, with 14 bases between. From germline, CDR1 is SQVTM and CDR2 ANQGSEA. The CDR3 length is 15 residues. CDR3 sequence: CSVEARQGASYEQYF. The DNA for the CDR3 is TGCAGCGTTGAAGCCCGTCAAGGCGCATCCTACGAGCAGTACTTC.

This clonotype was counted ten times or more. This sequence joins TRBV11-2 and TRBJ2-7; D might be TRBD1 (6 bases). Trimming cost V 5 bases and J 0 bases, with 14 bases left between them. CDR1 and CDR2 (germline): SGHAT, FQNNGV. The CDR3 has 15 residues. CDR3 region: CASSPGTPSSYEQYF. In DNA form, the CDR3 reads TGTGCCAGCAGCCCCGGGACACCGAGCTCCTACGAGCAGTACTTC.

This clonotype was recorded many times. This sequence joins TRBV12-3 or TRBV12-4 and TRBJ2-5; D gene ambiguous. V lost 7 bases to trimming and J lost 0 bases, with 9 bases between them. This CDR3 has 13 residues. The CDR3 spells CASTLGYQETQYF. The CDR3 DNA reads as TGTGCCAGCACCTTGGGGTACCAAGAGACCCAGTACTTC.

The chain couples TRBV20-1 to TRBJ2-1, with D possibly TRBD2 on 6 matching bases. From germline, CDR1 is DFQATT and CDR2 SNEGSKA (reference sequence). The CDR3 spans 13 residues. V was pared by 7 bases and J by 3 bases, with 13 bases between. In DNA, the CDR3 is TGCAGTGTATTCTGGGAGGACTACAATGAGCAGTTCTTC. It specifies CSVFWEDYNEQFF.

This clonotype was seen at least ten times. This chain joins TRBV20-1 and TRBJ1-6, with unresolved D. The CDR3 spans 10 residues. Germline V gene data show CDR1 as DFQATT and CDR2 as SNEGSKA (reference sequence). V was clipped by 2 bases and J by 14 bases, with 7 bases between them. The CDR3 sequence is CSARYEALHF. The CDR3 coding sequence is TGCAGTGCTAGATACGAAGCCCTCCACTTT.

This clonotype was recorded a few times. The J gene is TRBJ2-2, the V gene TRBV5-8; 8 bases fit TRBD1. The CDR3 contains 16 residues. The trim removed 7 bases at V and 0 bases at J, leaving 8 bases unmatched. The germline gives CDR1 SGHTS, CDR2 YDEGEE. Written as DNA, the CDR3 is TGTGCCAGCGGGAGTGACAGGGGCGCGAACACCGGGGAGCTGTTTTTT. Its translation: CASGSDRGANTGELFF. Full variable domain (missing parts from reference TRBV5-8 and TRBJ2-2): EAGVTQSPTHLIKTRGQQATLRCSPISGHTSVYWYQQALGLGLQFLLWYDEGEERNRGNFPPRFSGRQFPNYSSELNVNALELEDSALYLCASGSDRGANTGELFFGEGSRLTVL.

This clonotype was counted a few times. The rearrangement links TRBV24-1 to TRBJ2-2; 9 bases are a match to TRBD2. The trim removed 9 bases at V and 5 bases at J, leaving 3 bases unmatched. CDR1 and CDR2 (germline): KGHDR, SFDVKD. The CDR3 consists of 13 residues. The CDR3 coding sequence is TGTGCCACCCAGCGGGAGGTAACCGGGGAGCTGTTTTTT. Encoded protein: CATQREVTGELFF.

This chain connects TRBV12-3 or TRBV12-4 to TRBJ2-2; D possibly uses TRBD1 or TRBD2 (5 bases each). The CDR3 extends over 14 amino acids. V was pared by 8 bases and J by 9 bases, with 19 bases between. The CDR3 protein is CASGLRVEERELFF. As DNA, the CDR3 is TGTGCCAGCGGACTCAGGGTCGAGGAACGGGAGCTGTTTTTT.

This clonotype was seen a few times. This chain links TRBV5-1 with TRBJ1-2; 8 nucleotides match TRBD1. V lost 3 bases to trimming and J lost 7 bases; unmatched junction nucleotides: 8. Germline lookup yields CDR1 SGHRS and CDR2 YFSETQ. The CDR3 sequence is 14 residues long. The CDR3 DNA sequence: TGCGCCAGCAGCTGGGATCAGGGGGCAGGTGGCTACACCTTC. Translating gives CASSWDQGAGGYTF.

This clonotype was detected a few times. The gene calls are TRBV20-1 and TRBJ2-5, with TRBD2 identical over 13 bases. The CDR3 has 14 residues. CDR1 and CDR2 from the germline V gene are DFQATT and SNEGSKA (reference sequence). Losses at the gene ends were 6 bases for V and 3 bases for J; bases not matched to a gene: 4. CDR3 loop: CSATSGGAEETQYF. The DNA for the CDR3 is TGCAGTGCAACTAGCGGGGGGGCGGAAGAGACCCAGTACTTC.

This chain uses TRBV6-2 or TRBV6-3 with TRBJ1-1; the D is unclear. V was clipped by 0 bases and J by 0 bases, with 11 bases between them. Per germline, CDR1 MNHEY and CDR2 SVGEGT. The CDR3 consists of 16 residues. CDR3 coding DNA: TGTGCCAGCAGTTACTCGAACGCAGGATTGAACACTGAAGCTTTCTTT. Its translation: CASSYSNAGLNTEAFF.

This clonotype was counted a few times. The V and J genes are TRBV20-1 and TRBJ2-5; perhaps TRBD1 as D (5 bases). The CDR3 has 12 residues. CDR1 is DFQATT, CDR2 SNEGSKA, per germline (reference sequence). Trimming pared 3 bases from V and 5 bases from J, leaving 10 bases between. In DNA, the CDR3 is TGCAGTGCTAGGGGGCCATTGGAGACCCAGTACTTC. Protein: CSARGPLETQYF.

This rearrangement joins TRBV3-1 to TRBJ2-7, with 7 bases that match TRBD2. Unmatched junction bases numbered 2, after V lost 3 bases and J lost 0 bases. This CDR3 has 14 residues. Germline V gene lookup returns CDR1 LGHDT and CDR2 YNNKEL (reference sequence). The CDR3 here is CASSQGRASYEQYF. The DNA for the CDR3 is TGTGCCAGCAGCCAGGGGAGGGCCTCCTACGAGCAGTACTTC.

The chain carries TRBV6-5 and TRBJ1-1; 8 nucleotides align to TRBD1. Trimming removed 4 bases from V and 4 bases from J; junction bases left unmatched: 8. Germline CDR1 is MNHEY and CDR2 is SVGAGI. This CDR3 spans 15 amino acids. CDR3 sequence reads: CASSSRTGSITEAFF. The CDR3 DNA follows: TGTGCCAGCAGTTCCCGGACAGGGTCTATCACTGAAGCTTTCTTT.

V gene TRBV4-3 combines with J gene TRBJ2-2; 7 nucleotides agree with TRBD1. The CDR3 covers 18 residues. Germline CDR1 LGHNA, CDR2 YSLEER. J lost 3 bases, V lost 3 bases, and 13 bases had no gene match. In DNA, the CDR3 is TGCGCCAGCAGCCATACCTCCGAGGGGGCCCTCGACACCGGGGAGCTGTTTTTT. Its translation: CASSHTSEGALDTGELFF.

This clonotype was picked up a small number of times. As DNA, the CDR3 is TGCAGTGCTAGGTCCGGGGGTGGAGGCTACACCTTC. Protein sequence: CSARSGGGGYTF. This sequence joins TRBV20-1 and TRBJ1-2; D may be TRBD1 (5 bases). This CDR3 has 12 amino acids. Deletions cut 3 bases from V and 8 bases from J, with 13 bases between. Germline V gene sequence: CDR1 DFQATT, CDR2 SNEGSKA (reference sequence).

The chain employs TRBV5-4 and TRBJ2-6, with D maybe TRBD1 (5 bases). This CDR3 is 16 amino acids long. V was cut by 4 bases and J by 1 base, with 12 bases left in between. CDR1 is SGHNT, CDR2 YYREEE, per germline (reference sequence). Written as DNA, the CDR3 is TGTGCCAGCAGCGCCAGGGCAGTATCTGGGGCCAACGTCCTGACTTTC. This gives the protein CASSARAVSGANVLTF.

This clonotype was recorded a few times. V usage is TRBV2 and J usage is TRBJ2-1, with 14 bases lining up with TRBD2. The trim removed 9 bases at V and 6 bases at J, leaving 1 base unmatched. The CDR3 consists of 13 residues. Germline CDR1 SNHLY, CDR2 FYNNEI. CDR3 region: CARGLAGVNEQFF. The CDR3 coding sequence is TGTGCCAGGGGACTAGCGGGAGTCAATGAGCAGTTCTTC.

This clonotype occurred a few times. V and J are TRBV20-1 and TRBJ2-7; no reliable D call. CDR1 is DFQATT, CDR2 SNEGSKA, per germline (reference sequence). This CDR3 comprises 12 residues. V was cut by 1 base and J by 7 bases, with 11 bases left in between. The chain's CDR3 is CSARVGIWEQYF. The CDR3 bases are TGCAGTGCTAGAGTGGGGATCTGGGAGCAGTACTTC.

This chain links TRBV5-1 with TRBJ2-7, with 8 bases lining up with TRBD2. Germline CDR1 reads SGHRS; CDR2 reads YFSETQ. The J segment lost 2 bases and the V segment lost 3 bases, leaving 10 bases of the junction unmatched. The CDR3 extends over 16 amino acids. Here the CDR3 reads CASSSDVAGKAYEQYF. The DNA of the CDR3 is TGCGCCAGCAGCTCGGACGTAGCGGGGAAAGCCTACGAGCAGTACTTC. Looking up the rest from reference TRBV5-1 and TRBJ2-7 gives the full variable domain: KAGVTQTPRYLIKTRGQQVTLSCSPISGHRSVSWYQQTPGQGLQFLFEYFSETQRNKGNFPGRFSGRQFSNSRSEMNVSTLELGDSALYLCASSSDVAGKAYEQYFGPGTRLTVT.

This clonotype was recorded at least ten times. The chain links TRBV6-2 or TRBV6-3 to TRBJ2-7; D possibly uses TRBD1 or TRBD2 (5 bases each). Trimming removed 0 bases at V and 2 bases at J, with 11 bases between. The CDR3 loop spans 15 amino acids. Germline V CDR1 and CDR2: MNHEY, SVGEGT. The CDR3, as DNA: TGTGCCAGCAGTTACTCAGGGACGGACGCCTACGAGCAGTACTTC. Its protein product is CASSYSGTDAYEQYF.

In the case of this clonotype: The junction departs from the called germline gene at one end, perhaps through a read error. This chain joins TRBV10-3 and TRBJ2-5; a weak D match, TRBD2 (5 bases). Looked up from germline, CDR1 is ENHRY and CDR2 is SYGVKD. This CDR3 is built from 8 residues. The CDR3 sequence is CAIKGGHF. CDR3 nucleotides: TGTGCCATCAAGGGCGGGCACTTC.

On this clonotype itself: A much more abundant neighbour one base away suggests this may be a read error. The V and J genes are TRBV6-1 and TRBJ1-1, with TRBD1 matching 7 bases. Germline V gene data show CDR1 as MNHNS and CDR2 as SASEGT. This CDR3 has 14 amino acids. The CDR3 is CASSTNRGLGEALF. The CDR3 nucleotides read TGTGCCAGCAGTACCAACAGGGGCCTAGGGGAAGCTCTCTTT.

This clonotype has ten or more counts. The chain carries TRBV6-1 and TRBJ1-1; D may be TRBD1 (5 bases). This CDR3 is 13 amino acids long. Deletions cut 5 bases from V and 8 bases from J, with 15 bases between. Germline V lookup: CDR1 MNHNS, CDR2 SASEGT. CDR3 in amino acids: CASSLTWGNEAFF. In DNA form, the CDR3 reads TGTGCCAGCAGTCTCACGTGGGGGAACGAAGCTTTCTTT.

This sequence joins TRBV19 and TRBJ1-1; maybe TRBD1 (6 bases). CDR1 is LNHDA, CDR2 SQIVND, per germline (reference sequence). V was clipped by 7 bases and J by 8 bases, with 17 bases between them. CDR3 size: 13 residues. This CDR3 reads CASTSSAGTEAFF. DNA for the CDR3: TGTGCCAGTACCTCCAGCGCGGGGACAGAAGCTTTCTTT.

This clonotype was detected only a few times. The chain is built from TRBV27 and TRBJ2-7; 7 bases match TRBD1. The CDR3 is 14 residues long. Trimming at V came to 6 bases and at J to 2 bases, leaving 7 bases not matched to a gene. The germline V gene has CDR1 MNHEY and CDR2 SMNVEV (reference sequence). The CDR3 protein is CASRTGTETYEQYF. The DNA of the CDR3 is TGTGCCAGCAGGACCGGGACAGAGACCTACGAGCAGTACTTC.

The J gene is TRBJ2-3, the V gene TRBV28; 10 nucleotides match TRBD1. Per the germline V gene, CDR1 is MDHEN and CDR2 is SYDVKM. The CDR3 has 15 residues. After removal of 8 bases from V and 3 bases from J, the junction contained 8 bases not matched to a gene. Written as DNA, the CDR3 is TGTGCCAGCTCCTCCGGGACAGGGGTGACAGATACGCAGTATTTT. Encoded protein: CASSSGTGVTDTQYF.

This clonotype turned up a few times. A read error may account for a junction end that differs from germline. V gene TRBV6-5 combines with J gene TRBJ2-7, with 8 nucleotides matching TRBD1. CDR3 length equals 15 residues. Per germline, CDR1 MNHEY and CDR2 SVGAGI. CDR3 amino acids: CASSYLDRGYYEQYF. The CDR3 nucleotides read TGTGCCAGCAGCTACTTAGACAGGGGCTACTACGAGCAGTACTTC.

In this sample, this clonotype turned up many times. The V and J genes are TRBV6-1 and TRBJ1-6; D not resolved. The germline gives CDR1 MNHNS, CDR2 SASEGT. V lost 6 bases and J lost 3, with 6 bases in between. This CDR3 contains 13 residues. The CDR3 protein is CASSQDYNSPLHF. In nucleotides, the CDR3 is TGTGCCAGCAGCCAGGACTATAATTCACCCCTCCACTTT.